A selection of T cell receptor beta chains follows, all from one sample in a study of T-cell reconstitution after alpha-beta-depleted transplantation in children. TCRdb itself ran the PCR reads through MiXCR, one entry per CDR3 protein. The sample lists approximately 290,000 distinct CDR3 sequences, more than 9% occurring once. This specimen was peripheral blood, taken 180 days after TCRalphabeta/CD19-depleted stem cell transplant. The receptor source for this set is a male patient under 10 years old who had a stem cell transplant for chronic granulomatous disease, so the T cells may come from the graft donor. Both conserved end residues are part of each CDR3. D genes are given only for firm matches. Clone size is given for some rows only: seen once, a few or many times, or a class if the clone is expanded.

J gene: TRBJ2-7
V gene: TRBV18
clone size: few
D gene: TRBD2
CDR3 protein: CASSPTVLAGVSYEQYF
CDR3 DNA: TGTGCCAGCTCACCCACAGTTCTAGCGGGAGTATCCTACGAGCAGTACTTC

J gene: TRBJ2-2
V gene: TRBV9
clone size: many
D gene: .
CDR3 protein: CASSIPGAAGELFF
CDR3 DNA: TGTGCCAGCAGCATCCCTGGGGCGGCCGGGGAGCTGTTTTTT

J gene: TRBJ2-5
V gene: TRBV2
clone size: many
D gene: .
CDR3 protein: CASSPDGMMDQYF
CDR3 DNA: TGTGCCAGCAGTCCGGACGGCATGATGGACCAGTACTTC

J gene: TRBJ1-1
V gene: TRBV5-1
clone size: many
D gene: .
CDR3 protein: CASSLYPQEGNTEAFF
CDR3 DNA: TGCGCCAGCAGCTTGTACCCACAGGAGGGCAACACTGAAGCTTTCTTT

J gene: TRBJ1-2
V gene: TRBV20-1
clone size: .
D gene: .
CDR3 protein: CSARPQGANYGYTF
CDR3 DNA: TGCAGTGCTAGACCCCAGGGAGCTAACTATGGCTACACCTTC

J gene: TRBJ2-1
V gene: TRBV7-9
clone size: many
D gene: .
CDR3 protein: CASSPLGLCEQFF
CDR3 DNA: TGTGCCAGCAGCCCCTTGGGGCTCTGTGAGCAGTTCTTC

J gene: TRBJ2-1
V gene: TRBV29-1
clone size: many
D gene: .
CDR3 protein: CSSSENTYNEQFF
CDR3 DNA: TGCAGCTCCAGCGAGAATACCTACAATGAGCAGTTCTTC

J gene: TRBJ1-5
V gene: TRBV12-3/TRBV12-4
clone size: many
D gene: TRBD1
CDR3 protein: CASSLRQGLGNQPQHF
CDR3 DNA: TGTGCCAGCAGTTTGCGACAGGGGCTTGGCAATCAGCCCCAGCATTTT

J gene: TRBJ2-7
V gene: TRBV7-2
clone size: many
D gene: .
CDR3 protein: CASSAGPGTWTFEQYF
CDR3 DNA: TGTGCCAGCAGCGCGGGCCCGGGGACATGGACATTCGAGCAGTACTTC

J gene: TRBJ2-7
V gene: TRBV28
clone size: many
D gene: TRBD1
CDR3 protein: CASSLAGTGLSEQYF
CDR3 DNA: TGTGCCAGCAGTTTGGCCGGGACAGGTTTGTCCGAGCAGTACTTC

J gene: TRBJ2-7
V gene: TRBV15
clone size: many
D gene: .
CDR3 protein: CATGKGRSYEQYF
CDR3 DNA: TGTGCCACCGGGAAGGGGCGGTCCTACGAGCAGTACTTC